The clone carrying this T cell receptor beta chain was picked up one time. Its antigen is currently unknown. This sample stems from a study of OX40 agonist ivuxolimab in advanced cancers. About the research overall: Three patients, one with hepatocellular carcinoma and two with cutaneous melanoma, responded partially.

The protocol was immunoSEQ multiplex PCR, while the TCRdb copy is restricted to in-frame clones and leaves out a portion. The repertoire holds more than 100,000 clones, with around 87% as singletons. Study-wide points: Some of the lowest clonal expansion was seen in partial responders at 0.1-3.0 mg/kg. At 0.1 to 3.0 mg/kg, CD4+ and CD8+ blood T cells expanded clonally by week 6.

Germline trimming cut 1 base from V and 4 bases from J; bases unmatched to any gene: 9. The CDR3 spans 18 residues. The germline V gene encodes CDR1 LGHNA and CDR2 YNFKEQ. This chain uses TRBV4-2 with TRBJ2-6, with 8 positions matching TRBD2. The sequencing used CD4+ or CD8+ T cells sorted from blood, collected in a trial of the OX40 agonist ivuxolimab. This TCR was sampled from an adult with an advanced solid tumor such as melanoma, head and neck, liver or kidney cancer. Here the CDR3 reads CASSQAGTSLGGANVLTF. The CDR3 DNA reads TGTGCCAGCAGCCAAGCCGGGACTAGTCTGGGCGGGGCCAACGTCCTGACTTTC.